These 28 T cell receptor beta chains were all obtained from the same sample, sequenced in a study of blood T cell repertoires in COVID-19. Clones were sequenced by immunoSEQ multiplex PCR, and TCRdb holds only the in-frame ones, with some missing. The data show 70,000 to 90,000 clones, with roughly 80% seen just once and 18% held by the top ten. The sequenced sample was peripheral blood. Source of these receptors: a woman aged 55-69 years with acute or convalescent COVID-19.

As concerns this clone: Other nucleotide sequences in the sample specify the same CDR3. The chain couples TRBV5-1 to TRBJ1-3; TRBD1 aligns across 7 bases. This CDR3 comprises 15 residues. V gave up 0 bases and J gave up 4 bases; unmatched junction bases: 4. Germline V gene data show CDR1 as SGHRS and CDR2 as YFSETQ. The chain's CDR3 is CASSLGQGYGNTIYF. CDR3 nucleotide sequence: TGCGCCAGCAGCTTGGGACAGGGTTACGGAAACACCATATATTTT.

V gene TRBV12-5 combines with J gene TRBJ1-5; D ambiguous. This CDR3 contains 14 residues. V lost 0 bases, J lost 6 bases, and 9 bases lay in between. Germline V gene lookup returns CDR1 LGHNT and CDR2 FRNRAP. CDR3: CASGLVGRGQPQHF. CDR3 bases: TGTGCTAGTGGTTTGGTTGGGCGGGGTCAGCCCCAGCATTTT.

This clone was seen a few times. The V gene is TRBV21-1, the J gene TRBJ1-1; the table's D gene call, TRBD1, was not cross checked with the DNA. TRBV21-1 is classified as a pseudogene. This CDR3 contains 17 residues. CDR3 amino acids: CASSKAPKDRVETEAFF. The CDR3 DNA reads TGTGCCAGCAGCAAAGCCCCAAAGGACAGGGTGGAGACTGAAGCTTTCTTT.

The rearrangement uses TRBV7-8 and TRBJ1-1; no definite D call. This CDR3 has 15 residues. The germline V gene encodes CDR1 SGHVS and CDR2 FQNEAQ. V was pared by 1 base and J by 1 base, with 10 bases between. The CDR3: CASSLGGQRNTEAFF. CDR3 nucleotide sequence: TGTGCCAGCAGCTTAGGAGGGCAGAGGAACACTGAAGCTTTCTTT. Full variable domain (outside the CDR3, taken from reference TRBV7-8 and TRBJ1-1): GAGVSQSPRYKVAKRGQDVALRCDPISGHVSLFWYQQALGQGPEFLTYFQNEAQLDKSGLPSDRFFAERPEGSVSTLKIQRTQQEDSAVYLCASSLGGQRNTEAFFGQGTRLTVV.

V and J are TRBV5-1 and TRBJ1-4, with D perhaps matching TRBD1 (5 bases). The CDR3 is 16 amino acids. Germline V gene sequence: CDR1 SGHRS, CDR2 YFSETQ. V was trimmed by 0 bases and J by 4 bases, leaving 13 bases between them. The CDR3 loop reads CASSLGGLTGNEKLFF. In DNA form, the CDR3 reads TGCGCCAGCAGCTTGGGGGGACTGACTGGTAATGAAAAACTGTTTTTT.

The chain employs TRBV3-1 (or the pseudogene TRBV3-2) and TRBJ2-5; 11 bases fit TRBD2. V shed 1 base and J 4 bases; nucleotides not matched to a gene: 8. CDR1 and CDR2 (germline): LGHDT, YNNKEL (reference sequence). This CDR3 has 17 residues. CDR3 amino acids: CASSQGVSGGVGETQYF. DNA for the CDR3: TGTGCCAGCAGCCAAGGCGTTAGCGGGGGGGTCGGAGAGACCCAGTACTTC.

The V call is TRBV7-2, the J call TRBJ2-3; 13 bases align to TRBD2. The ends lost 5 bases at V and 3 bases at J; junction bases unmatched: 11. In germline, CDR1 is SGHTA, CDR2 FQGNSA. This CDR3 is built from 18 residues. The CDR3 DNA is TGTGCCAGCAGCCCCCGGACTAGCGGGGGCCGATCAACAGATACGCAGTATTTT. Amino acid sequence: CASSPRTSGGRSTDTQYF.

The CDR3 region is CASSQRGGYEQYF. The CDR3 coding sequence is TGCGCCAGCAGCCAAAGGGGGGGTTACGAGCAGTACTTC. The chain is built from TRBV4-3 and TRBJ2-7; tentatively, D is TRBD2 (7 bases). The V gene's germline CDR1 is LGHNA and CDR2 YSLEER. Trimming left V 2 bases short and J 4 bases short, with 9 bases between. This CDR3 spans 13 amino acids.

This clone appeared a single time. This chain connects TRBV5-1 to TRBJ2-2, with D unresolved. Trimming took off 2 bases at V and 1 base at J, with 15 bases between the two ends. The germline gives CDR1 SGHRS, CDR2 YFSETQ. This CDR3 contains 17 residues. CDR3 sequence (DNA): TGCGCCAGCAGCTTCGAACCTATCGTTTTGAACACCGGGGAGCTGTTTTTT. Translating it yields CASSFEPIVLNTGELFF.

The V and J genes are TRBV19 and TRBJ1-1; 9 bases fit TRBD1. In germline, CDR1 is LNHDA, CDR2 SQIVND (reference sequence). The CDR3 has 16 amino acids. V lost 4 bases to trimming and J lost 7 bases; unmatched junction nucleotides: 13. Written as DNA, the CDR3 is TGTGCCAGTAGTAGCACAGGGGGCTTTGGAATTGGTGAAGCTTTCTTT. Amino acids: CASSSTGGFGIGEAFF.

The gene calls are TRBV3-1 (or the pseudogene TRBV3-2) and TRBJ2-5, with 7 bases identical to TRBD1. Trimming at V came to 2 bases and at J to 0 bases, leaving 0 bases not matched to a gene. The CDR3 spans 14 residues. CDR1 and CDR2 (germline): LGHDT, YNNKEL (reference sequence). This CDR3 is CASSQTGDQETQYF. CDR3 sequence (DNA): TGTGCCAGCAGCCAAACAGGGGACCAAGAGACCCAGTACTTC.

As concerns this clone: This may be a read error: a much more frequent sequence differs by one nucleotide. Other nucleotide sequences from this sample produce the same CDR3. The chain combines TRBV9 with TRBJ2-1; D is perhaps TRBD2 (7 bases). Germline CDR1 SGDLS, CDR2 YYNGEE. The V gene lost 0 bases and the J gene lost 3 bases, with 10 bases spanning the gap. The CDR3 spans 15 residues. The CDR3 reads CASSVEGGYYNEQFF. The CDR3 region has the DNA TGTGCCAGCAGCGTAGAGGGGGGGTACTACAATGAGCAGTTCTTC.

The V call is TRBV5-4, the J call TRBJ1-1; tentatively, D is TRBD1 (5 bases). Germline V gene sequence: CDR1 SGHNT, CDR2 YYREEE (reference sequence). This CDR3 has 12 residues. V lost 1 base to trimming and J lost 5 bases, with 6 bases between them. CDR3 amino acids: CASSLRQTEAFF. The CDR3 DNA reads TGTGCCAGCAGCTTGAGACAGACTGAAGCTTTCTTT.

The chain couples TRBV11-2 to TRBJ1-1; 7 positions agree with TRBD1. CDR3 length: 18 residues. The V gene end was trimmed by 3 bases and the J gene end by 4 bases; junction bases not matched to a gene: 17. Germline V gene lookup returns CDR1 SGHAT and CDR2 FQNNGV. The CDR3 here is CASSFRQGHLLGGTEAFF. CDR3 nucleotide sequence: TGTGCCAGCAGCTTTCGACAGGGCCATTTGCTAGGGGGCACTGAAGCTTTCTTT.

V and J are TRBV30 and TRBJ1-6; D gene ambiguous. Per germline, CDR1 GTSNPN and CDR2 SVGIG (reference sequence). This CDR3 is 13 amino acids long. V lost 0 bases and J lost 5, with 5 bases in between. Here the CDR3 DNA reads TGTGCCTGGAGTGTACGGGATAATTCACCCCTCCACTTT. This translates into CAWSVRDNSPLHF.

The chain employs TRBV6-4 and TRBJ1-1; D remains unclear. The V end was cut by 3 bases, the J end by 7 bases, with 12 bases between. Germline loops: CDR1 MRHNA, CDR2 SNTAGT. The CDR3 totals 13 residues. The CDR3 DNA reads TGTGCCAGCAGTGAAGAGGGTCGTGGTGAAGCTTTCTTT. It codes for CASSEEGRGEAFF.

This clone has just a few counts. V is TRBV24-1 and J is TRBJ1-6; 9 bases align to TRBD1. CDR3 size: 17 residues. Germline values: CDR1 KGHDR, CDR2 SFDVKD. V gave up 2 bases and J gave up 7 bases; unmatched junction bases: 8. The CDR3 here is CATSDSRSGTGNSPLHF. The CDR3 coding sequence is TGTGCCACCAGTGATTCCCGCTCCGGGACAGGGAATTCACCCCTCCACTTT.

CDR3 amino acids: CASRNPQGYSNQPQHF. Here the CDR3 DNA reads TGTGCCAGCAGAAACCCCCAGGGGTATAGCAATCAGCCCCAGCATTTT. The genes are TRBV2 and TRBJ1-5, with a possible D match to TRBD1 (6 bases). V was clipped by 6 bases and J by 0 bases, with 15 bases between them. This CDR3 has 16 amino acids. From germline, CDR1 is SNHLY and CDR2 FYNNEI.

The chain links TRBV12-3 or TRBV12-4 to TRBJ2-7, with a tentative D call TRBD1 (6 bases). The CDR3 contains 13 residues. The germline V and J ends were trimmed by 7 bases and 2 bases, with 12 bases remaining between them. The CDR3 region is CASTLDSPYEQYF. CDR3 DNA: TGTGCCAGCACCCTGGACAGTCCCTACGAGCAGTACTTC.

The V and J genes are TRBV11-2 and TRBJ1-4, with D hard to call. CDR1 and CDR2 from the germline V gene are SGHAT and FQNNGV. This CDR3 region has 15 residues. Trimming cost V 1 base and J 7 bases, with 13 bases left between them. The CDR3 DNA reads as TGTGCCAGCAGCTTAGGTGGTTTTGTGCGTGAAAAACTGTTTTTT. Translating gives CASSLGGFVREKLFF.

This clone was detected only a few times. The chain links TRBV7-2 to TRBJ1-2; TRBD1 aligns across 8 bases. CDR3 size: 14 residues. CDR1 is SGHTA and CDR2 is FQGNSA in the germline V gene. Trimming cost V 4 bases and J 8 bases; bases outside gene matches: 9. The CDR3 here is CASSWNKDRVGYTF. The CDR3 nucleotides are TGTGCCAGCAGCTGGAACAAGGACAGGGTCGGCTACACCTTC.

The table lists this clone with a few counts. This chain connects TRBV19 to TRBJ1-5; TRBD1 agrees at 9 bases. In germline, CDR1 is LNHDA, CDR2 SQIVND (reference sequence). The CDR3 sequence is 17 residues long. After removal of 6 bases from V and 2 bases from J, the junction contained 11 bases not matched to a gene. The CDR3 nucleotides are TGTGCCAGTAGGAACGTGGGACAGGGCGTCCGCAATCAGCCCCAGCATTTT. It encodes CASRNVGQGVRNQPQHF. Supplemented by reference TRBV19 and TRBJ1-5, the full variable domain reads DGGITQSPKYLFRKEGQNVTLSCEQNLNHDAMYWYRQDPGQGLRLIYYSQIVNDFQKGDIAEGYSVSREKKESFPLTVTSAQKNPTAFYLCASRNVGQGVRNQPQHFGDGTRLSIL.

This CDR3 reads CASSRQGKNQPQHF. CDR3 bases: TGTGCCAGCAGTAGACAGGGTAAGAATCAGCCCCAGCATTTT. The chain combines TRBV2 with TRBJ1-5, with TRBD1 matching 7 bases. CDR3 length: 14 amino acids. V trimming: 5 bases; J trimming: 4 bases; junction bases outside the gene matches: 5. Germline values: CDR1 SNHLY, CDR2 FYNNEI.

This chain connects TRBV7-8 to TRBJ1-2, with D unclear. Germline CDR1 SGHVS, CDR2 FQNEAQ. The CDR3 runs 14 residues. Trimming took off 0 bases at V and 8 bases at J, with 13 bases between the two ends. DNA of the CDR3: TGTGCCAGCAGCTTAGCGATCGAGGGCGGGGGCTACACCTTC. Translating gives CASSLAIEGGGYTF.

J is TRBJ2-1 and V is TRBV18; TRBD2 matches at 13 bases. CDR3 length: 16 residues. Trimming cost V 6 bases and J 5 bases; bases outside gene matches: 7. Germline values: CDR1 KGHSH, CDR2 LQKENI. CDR3 coding DNA: TGTGCCAGCTCGTGGACTAGCGGGGGATATAACAATGAGCAGTTCTTC. Translating it yields CASSWTSGGYNNEQFF.

V and J are TRBV2 and TRBJ2-1; D perhaps matches TRBD1 (6 bases). Trimming left V 8 bases short and J 8 bases short, with 16 bases between. The germline CDR1 and CDR2 sequences are SNHLY and FYNNEI. The CDR3 runs 13 residues. CDR3: CASLGQGYDEQFF. The CDR3 DNA reads TGTGCCAGCTTAGGGCAGGGGTATGATGAGCAGTTCTTC.

V gene TRBV19 combines with J gene TRBJ1-5; the match to TRBD1 covers 9 bases. After removal of 5 bases from V and 11 bases from J, the junction contained 13 bases not matched to a gene. The germline V gene encodes CDR1 LNHDA and CDR2 SQIVND (reference sequence). The CDR3 contains 15 residues. The CDR3 protein is CASSENLRDRATQHF. DNA of the CDR3: TGTGCCAGTAGTGAAAACCTCCGGGACAGGGCGACCCAGCATTTT.

J is TRBJ1-3 and V is TRBV28; TRBD1 agrees at 7 bases. The V gene end was trimmed by 3 bases and the J gene end by 4 bases; junction bases not matched to a gene: 9. The CDR3 runs to 16 residues. Germline V CDR1 and CDR2: MDHEN, SYDVKM. The chain's CDR3 is CASSFSSGTVGNTIYF. CDR3 bases: TGTGCCAGCAGTTTTTCCTCCGGGACAGTCGGAAACACCATATATTTT.